This T cell receptor beta chain was retrieved from a study of cytomegalovirus exposure and HLA in healthy donors (dated by TCRdb to between 2016 and 2019). Looking at the study overall: According to an earlier analysis of a few hundred of the donors, about 180 million T cells yielded 95 million to 140 million unique TCR beta sequences and 276 Gb of sequence data. An early release covering roughly 580 HLA-typed donors comprised about 300 gigabases of sequencing data and 65 million to 100 million unique TCR sequences. Among the roughly 400 genotyped donors, around 81% belonged to the genetic ancestry cluster associated with self-reported Caucasian donors. The study aimed to test whether cataloging public T cell receptors could reveal signatures of past pathogen exposure. The study used immunosequencing to profile the T cell repertoires of more than 650 subjects and linked those repertoires to cytomegalovirus serostatus. A separate validation cohort of over 95 different subjects was used in addition to the 666-subject first cohort. To predict cytomegalovirus infection status, the study brought together high-throughput TCR immunosequencing, statistical association of individual TCRs with disease status, and machine learning. A later analysis re-analyzed previously published TCR beta repertoires from 666 donors and added high-resolution HLA genotyping to study TCR occurrence patterns. The later analysis used no new phenotypic data to find candidate immune exposures, relying instead on TCR beta sequences and their occurrence across donors. An earlier analysis of 587 of the donors applied high-throughput TCR beta sequencing to assess whether each TCR beta V gene segment acted as functional or pseudogenic. Donor age, sex, ethnicity and CMV serostatus were compiled together with the repertoire data. In a later genetic analysis, genome-wide SNP genotypes for about three fifths of the roughly 670 donors were used, and that subset was treated as a discovery cohort. All discovery cohort repertoires had been generated using a single sequencing platform. Class I and class II HLA loci were covered by the typing at four-digit resolution. The number of typed donors differed by locus: about 620-630 for A, B, C, DRB1 and DQB1; approximately 520 for DQA1; roughly 600 for DPA1; and roughly 450 for DPB1. About five DR-DQ haplotypes were treated as single units for association and clustering because of strong linkage in the cohort. Among roughly 400 genotyped donors of the cohort, an average of approximately 240,000 unique TCR beta nucleotide sequences were sequenced per donor, roughly 20% of them non-productive. The research as a whole found: According to the authors, the approach could potentially be generalized to other disease states and immunological phenotypes. A later analysis found that HLA-associated TCR beta chains were more clonally expanded and had lower generation probabilities than equally common non-associated chains. At a false discovery rate of 0.05, a later analysis linked 16,000 or so TCR beta sequences to specific HLA alleles. Because some donors lacked HLA typing at each locus, the association tests relied only on the typed subset. A cluster of highly shared sequence variants was judged likely to be a technical artifact of the sequencing pipeline. According to a later analysis, parvovirus B19, influenza, CMV and Epstein-Barr virus appeared linked to several top co-occurrence clusters. A further reported finding was that TCR beta sequences accurately predicted the HLA-A and HLA-B alleles for most subjects in the first cohort. In an earlier analysis of 587 of the donors, most TCR beta V segments appeared in productive rearrangements about 90% or about 30% of the time, broadly matching IMGT annotations. The earlier analysis of a few hundred of the donors excluded seventeen rarely observed V segments, including chromosome 9 orphons, because counts were too low. An association between a missense DCLRE1C variant and V-gene and J-gene trimming of TCR beta chains was found in a later genetic analysis and replicated in an independent cohort. Correlated functional status among segregating V segments might be attributable to linkage disequilibrium, but an unknown experimental factor could not be ruled out. In vitro tests confirmed that a few of the cytomegalovirus-associated TCR beta chains recognize cytomegalovirus antigens. In a later analysis, TCR association rates were found to vary across HLA loci, with the most associated TCRs seen for DRB1 alleles and the fewest for HLA-C alleles. In the study, some 160 TCR beta chains were listed as associated with cytomegalovirus. Sequencing depth was assumed to be roughly uniform across donors in the presence/absence analyses, though that assumption may not hold. In both the original and validation cohorts, the classifier was reported to diagnose cytomegalovirus status with high specificity and sensitivity. According to a later analysis, most CMV-associated TCR beta chains appeared to be HLA-restricted, and the HLA associations seemed to be driven largely by CMV exposure. Assigning TCR associations to individual alleles was difficult when HLA alleles, especially DR and DQ, strongly co-occurred. The 87-base-pair reads could not distinguish some IMGT-functional V segments, including TRBV6-2 and TRBV6-3, so those segments were excluded. Immune exposure information for the cohort was limited to CMV serostatus. Only TCR beta chains were sequenced in this cohort, and the absence of alpha or paired-chain data limited detectable features. While some public TCRs were present in many individuals, most TCR sequences turned up only very rarely across donors. In a later genetic analysis, fewer N-insertions in productive TCRs were reported among donors in an Asian-associated ancestry cluster than the roughly 640-donor mean.

About this clone: Its antigen is not yet known. Per-base quality was not reported, and no clone a single base away is much larger than it.

Library preparation employed the immunoSEQ multiplex PCR assay. The multiplex PCR relied on a mix of 60 forward primers for TCR Vbeta segments and 13 reverse primers for TCR Jbeta segments. Amplification of the CDR3 region of rearranged TCR beta genes was performed with a multiplex PCR assay on genomic DNA. The amplified TCR beta libraries were sequenced on the Illumina HiSeq System as 87-base-pair reads. The paper's processing steps were these. In a later analysis, tens of millions of unique TCR beta chains were counted across the 650 to 700 repertoires, and roughly 9.9 million of these chains were shared by at least two donors. To remove PCR and sequencing errors, raw reads were error-corrected and collapsed into unique sequences using a nearest-neighbor algorithm that merged closely related sequences. V, D and J gene segments were assigned by aligning CDR3 sequences to IMGT reference sequences. For a sequence to be retained, at least a six-nucleotide match to both a V gene segment and a J gene segment was required. A rearrangement was called productive if the CDR3 had no stop codons and remained in frame with V and J, and every other rearrangement was called non-productive. Following IMGT convention, CDR3 was defined as the stretch from the second conserved V-encoded cysteine up to the conserved J-encoded phenylalanine. In an earlier analysis of just under 600 of the donors, sequences lacking an unambiguous match to a single V gene segment were excluded. In an earlier analysis of about 590 of the donors, a V segment was called functional when productive rearrangements were above 56.7%, and segregating when the standard deviation between donors exceeded 5%. A statistical classification framework was developed to diagnose cytomegalovirus status using the catalog of TCR beta chain sequences. V and J gene assignment, in a later analysis, came from comparing TCR nucleotide sequences with IMGT/GENE-DB human TR gene sequences. A later analysis assigned CDR3 sequences and most-parsimonious VDJ recombination scenarios with the TCRdist pipeline. A later analysis defined each TCR beta chain by its CDR3 amino acid sequence plus V-gene family, and excluded reads lacking a unique V-gene family. A later analysis removed over 500 highly shared, low-generation-probability nucleotide sequences to deal with suspected cross-contamination and a sequencing artifact. In a later analysis, a clonal expansion index for each public chain was calculated from normalized within-repertoire ranks of inferred template counts. In a later analysis, generation probabilities were computed with a VDJ recombination model fitted to out-of-frame rearrangements, and the resulting probabilities were checked against IGoR. In a later analysis, TCR-TCR, TCR-HLA and TCR-CMV co-occurrence was scored with hypergeometric tests, and a repertoire-size bias correction was applied to TCR pairs. A later analysis estimated false discovery rates by permuting HLA or CMV assignments 20 times. In a later analysis, co-occurring TCRs were grouped using DBSCAN, with TCRdist sequence similarity added in when clustering inside HLA-allele-positive subsets. Co-occurrence clustering excluded repertoires with fewer than 30,000 or more than 120,000 public chains, plus five with anomalous nucleotide sharing. Here the immuneACCESS table is served through TCRdb, limited to in-frame sequences with V and J called. Missing clones are a known gap in these copies; in checked studies unresolved V genes cover under half, and the rest lacks a known reason. V and J calls and clone size are given by that table; D and trimming were obtained from the DNA. Counted in this sample were 150,000 to 200,000 clones; more than 70% of them appeared once. The top ten clonotypes cover about 1.1% of the sample.

The germline V gene provides CDR1 SGHDN and CDR2 FVKESK. V loses 0 bases, J loses 2 bases, and the germline ends lie 13 bases apart. The CDR3 numbers 16 residues from cysteine through phenylalanine. Just the 48-base CDR3 DNA is kept, in frame starting at base 1. The cohort comprised approximately 700 healthy bone marrow donors. At the time of sampling, all cohort members were nominally healthy, though unrecorded immune exposures were likely present. The donor tested CMV seronegative and was one of the 352 seronegative cohort members. Each donor provided a peripheral blood sample, and peripheral blood mononuclear cells were used for TCR beta sequencing. The Qiagen DNeasy Blood Extraction Kit was used to extract genomic DNA from the blood cell samples.

Material: PBMCs. The V and J segments used are TRBV14 and TRBJ1-1; the D gene identity is not certain. The TCR sequence derives from a middle-aged woman in good health and CMV-seronegative. The nucleotide sequence reads TGTGCCAGCAGCCAAGAAGGAGGGCCGAGAAACACTGAAGCTTTCTTT. Translated, this gives CASSQEGGPRNTEAFF.